This TCR beta chain derives from a study of radiotherapy plus CTLA-4 blockade in lung cancer (dated by TCRdb to the late 2010s). Describing the broader study: Objective responses were observed in more than 15% of enrolled patients, and disease control was achieved in approximately 30%. Study-wide conclusions, independent of this receptor: Early dynamic changes in blood T cell clones, together with increased serum interferon-beta after radiation, were reported as the strongest predictors of response. After treatment with radiotherapy and ipilimumab, TCR clones that originated in tumors expanded in peripheral blood.

Cut back by 4 bases and 0 bases, the V and J ends lie 22 bases apart. The CDR3 numbers 19 residues from cysteine through phenylalanine. Of all the DNA, just the CDR3 is kept, 57 bases in frame from base 1. The germline V gene yields SGHNT for CDR1 and YENEEA for CDR2. Notes on this clone: The clone's antigen remains unknown. One base away there is no much larger clone; base qualities are not given.

The library was prepared using the immunoSEQ multiplex PCR assay. Drawn from immuneACCESS, this table holds only the in-frame rearrangements with V and J called that TCRdb kept. Clones are partly lost; checked studies trace under half to an unresolved V gene and leave the rest unexplained. The sample table holds about 38,000 clones, of which 70% to 80% were seen once. The leading ten clones occupy less than 9% of the sample. The study tested focal radiation therapy combined with CTLA-4 blockade (ipilimumab) in patients with chemo-refractory metastatic non-small-cell lung cancer. The specimen was peripheral blood, collected from a patient treated with radiotherapy plus ipilimumab. The chain is assembled from TRBV11-3 and TRBJ1-3; confidence is insufficient to name the D gene. This sequence originates from a human donor with non-small cell lung cancer who had stable disease on radiotherapy plus ipilimumab. The CDR3 loop reads CASSSSLRRSLNSGNTIYF. The nucleotide sequence reads as follows: TGTGCCAGCAGCTCCTCCCTTAGGAGGTCCCTGAACTCTGGAAACACCATATATTTT.